Listed below are T cell receptor beta chains from one sample, sequenced in a study of spatial heterogeneity in lung cancer. TCRdb reprocessed the 5' RACE reads with MiXCR, giving one entry per CDR3 protein. The sample includes roughly 20,000 distinct CDR3 sequences, 4% to 5.5% of them seen just once. The starting material was lung tumor tissue, obtained at surgery. These receptors were taken from a male donor with early-stage non-small cell lung cancer. The CDR3 runs from the conserved cysteine through the conserved F or W. The D gene is left open where the match is weak. Not all rows give a size; the values are once, few, many and, for expanded clones, a class.

>.|TRBJ1-3|few|TRBV29-1
CSVVLTSGNTIYF
TGCAGCGTTGTCCTGACATCTGGAAACACCATATATTTT
>.|TRBJ1-1|few|TRBV6-6
CASSYSDWNTEAFF
TGTGCCAGCAGTTACTCAGACTGGAACACTGAAGCTTTCTTT
>.|TRBJ1-2|many|TRBV6-6
CASSQDGNYGYTF
TGTGCCAGCAGTCAGGACGGGAACTATGGCTACACCTTC
>TRBD2|TRBJ2-3|many|TRBV29-1
CSVRTLAGGRDTQYF
TGCAGCGTTCGTACTCTTGCGGGGGGCAGAGATACGCAGTATTTT
>TRBD1|TRBJ1-4|many|TRBV12-3/TRBV12-4
CASSPWTGRNEKLFF
TGTGCCAGCAGTCCATGGACAGGGAGAAATGAAAAACTGTTTTTT
>TRBD2|TRBJ2-3|many|TRBV12-3/TRBV12-4
CASTRLAGGRPQYF
TGTGCCAGCACCAGACTAGCGGGGGGACGCCCGCAGTATTTT
>.|TRBJ2-3|many|TRBV11-2
CASSLEDFRVYF
TGTGCCAGCAGCTTAGAGGACTTCCGGGTGTATTTT
>.|TRBJ1-1|few|TRBV29-1
CSVGAYRISRGDTEAFF
TGCAGCGTTGGGGCCTACAGGATCTCTAGGGGCGACACTGAAGCTTTCTTT
>.|TRBJ1-5|many|TRBV11-1
CASSLGGARDNQPQHF
TGTGCCAGCAGCTTGGGGGGGGCGAGGGACAATCAGCCCCAGCATTTT
>TRBD1|TRBJ2-2|medium-sized|TRBV5-4
CASSPGGTGGPGELFF
TGTGCCAGCAGCCCGGGGGGGACAGGGGGCCCCGGGGAGCTGTTTTTT
>.|TRBJ2-5|many|TRBV29-1
CSGSWGAGVETQYF
TGCAGCGGGTCTTGGGGGGCTGGGGTGGAGACCCAGTACTTC
>.|TRBJ2-5|many|TRBV27
CASSLGGQAQETQYF
TGTGCCAGCAGTTTGGGCGGGCAGGCCCAAGAGACCCAGTACTTC
>TRBD1|TRBJ2-5|many|TRBV5-4
CASSLGQGRETQYF
TGTGCCAGCAGCTTGGGACAGGGCCGAGAGACCCAGTACTTC
>.|TRBJ2-5|many|TRBV3-1
CASSQIQGGQETQYF
TGTGCCAGCAGCCAGATACAGGGAGGGCAAGAGACCCAGTACTTC
>.|TRBJ1-5|many|TRBV20-1
CSARDVGRAGENQPQHF
TGCAGTGCTAGAGACGTAGGGAGGGCCGGGGAAAATCAGCCCCAGCATTTT
>TRBD1|TRBJ2-7|.|TRBV7-3
CASSSLGGPIYEQYF
TGTGCCAGCAGCTCATTAGGGGGCCCCATCTACGAGCAGTACTTC
>.|TRBJ1-1|many|TRBV28
CASSLTPGVEAFF
TGTGCCAGCAGCCTCACCCCAGGGGTTGAAGCTTTCTTT
>.|TRBJ1-1|.|TRBV5-1
CASSLEENTEAFF
TGCGCCAGCAGCTTGGAGGAGAACACTGAAGCTTTCTTT
>TRBD1|TRBJ1-6|many|TRBV27
CASTHRQGFYNSPLHF
TGTGCCAGCACCCATAGACAGGGATTCTATAATTCACCCCTCCACTTT
>.|TRBJ2-3|many|TRBV5-1
CASSYLPSSTDTQYF
TGCGCCAGCAGCTATCTTCCCTCTAGCACAGATACGCAGTATTTT
>.|TRBJ2-2|.|TRBV19
CATRTSPATGELFF
TGTGCCACCAGAACTAGCCCGGCAACCGGGGAGCTGTTTTTT
>TRBD1|TRBJ2-1|many|TRBV9
CASSAPRTGLYYNEQFF
TGTGCCAGCAGCGCCCCCCGGACAGGCCTTTACTACAATGAGCAGTTCTTC
>.|TRBJ2-2|many|TRBV7-9
CASSLLNSAAGELFF
TGTGCCAGCAGCTTATTAAATAGCGCCGCCGGGGAGCTGTTTTTT
>.|TRBJ2-5|.|TRBV10-3
CAISGGKEAQYF
TGTGCCATCTCCGGGGGTAAAGAGGCCCAGTACTTC
>TRBD1|TRBJ2-3|many|TRBV28
CASKNRGNTDTQYF
TGTGCCAGCAAGAACAGGGGAAACACAGATACGCAGTATTTT
>.|TRBJ1-6|.|TRBV20-1
CSAMNTRDPNMPLHF
TGCAGTGCCATGAATACCCGAGACCCCAATATGCCCCTCCACTTT
>.|TRBJ1-2|many|TRBV5-1
CASSLGAGSSSLYGYTF
TGCGCCAGCAGCTTGGGGGCAGGGTCCTCCTCCTTATATGGCTACACCTTC
>TRBD1|TRBJ2-5|.|TRBV11-2
CASSLAGQAQETQYF
TGTGCCAGCAGCTTAGCGGGACAGGCCCAAGAGACCCAGTACTTC
>TRBD2|TRBJ2-5|.|TRBV6-6
CASSTSRAGGPQETQYF
TGTGCCAGCAGTACCTCGCGAGCGGGAGGGCCGCAAGAGACCCAGTACTTC
>.|TRBJ1-4|medium-sized|TRBV7-9
CASSSFRGNEKLFF
TGTGCCAGCAGCTCCTTTCGTGGAAATGAAAAACTGTTTTTT
>TRBD2|TRBJ2-7|many|TRBV27
CASSLYRGSDEQYF
TGTGCCAGCAGTCTCTACCGCGGGAGTGACGAGCAGTACTTC
>.|TRBJ1-2|many|TRBV28
CATKFTGLTNYGYTF
TGTGCCACCAAGTTTACGGGACTGACGAACTATGGCTACACCTTC
>TRBD1|TRBJ1-2|many|TRBV12-3/TRBV12-4
CASSRQGSYGYTF
TGTGCCAGCAGCCGACAGGGGAGTTATGGCTACACCTTC
>.|TRBJ1-1|.|TRBV5-8
CASSFDTFTEAFF
TGTGCCAGCAGCTTCGACACTTTCACTGAAGCTTTCTTT
>TRBD1|TRBJ1-6|many|TRBV6-1
CASSEQGTENNSPLHF
TGTGCCAGCAGCGAACAAGGGACAGAAAATAATTCACCCCTCCACTTT
>TRBD1|TRBJ1-2|few|TRBV19
CASSPRTGANYGYTF
TGTGCCAGTAGTCCAAGAACAGGGGCTAACTATGGCTACACCTTC
>.|TRBJ2-1|many|TRBV12-3/TRBV12-4
CASTSSTSNEQFF
TGTGCCAGCACCTCATCAACCAGCAATGAGCAGTTCTTC
>.|TRBJ2-2|.|TRBV7-9
CASNFGGVGELFF
TGTGCCAGCAATTTCGGGGGAGTCGGGGAGCTGTTTTTT
>.|TRBJ2-2|many|TRBV11-3
CASSLPTGNTGELFF
TGTGCCAGCAGCTTGCCGACAGGGAACACCGGGGAGCTGTTTTTT
>TRBD2|TRBJ2-7|many|TRBV6-2/TRBV6-3
CASRGSLLGLAGVLEQYF
TGTGCCAGCAGGGGTTCCCTCCTAGGCCTAGCGGGAGTCCTCGAGCAGTACTTC
>.|TRBJ1-1|many|TRBV12-3/TRBV12-4
CASSPRVNTEAFF
TGTGCCAGCAGCCCAAGAGTGAACACTGAAGCTTTCTTT
>.|TRBJ2-7|many|TRBV4-3
CASSQRVSYEQYF
TGCGCCAGCAGCCAACGGGTCTCCTACGAGCAGTACTTC
>TRBD2|TRBJ2-3|.|TRBV7-3
CASSLYRASGVFTQYF
TGTGCCAGCAGCCTCTACCGAGCTAGCGGGGTATTTACGCAGTATTTT
>.|TRBJ1-1|.|TRBV12-3/TRBV12-4
CASSLGEWAEAFF
TGTGCCAGCAGCCTAGGGGAATGGGCTGAAGCTTTCTTT
>.|TRBJ1-2|many|TRBV28
CASSSPDYGYTF
TGTGCCAGCAGTTCCCCGGACTATGGCTACACCTTC
>.|TRBJ2-5|many|TRBV7-7
CASSLGVGTETQYF
TGTGCTAGCAGCTTAGGGGTCGGAACAGAGACCCAGTACTTC
>.|TRBJ1-2|few|TRBV3-1
CASSQDLKGTDTF
TGTGCCAGCAGCCAAGATTTGAAGGGGACTGACACCTTC
>.|TRBJ1-1|many|TRBV6-6
CASSAWGNTEAFF
TGTGCCAGCAGTGCATGGGGGAACACTGAAGCTTTCTTT
>TRBD2|TRBJ2-1|many|TRBV7-9
CASSPTGTSGNEQFF
TGTGCCAGCAGCCCGACAGGGACTAGCGGCAATGAGCAGTTCTTC